These 16 T cell receptor beta chains were sequenced from one sample in a study of T-cell memory formation after mild COVID-19. TCRdb fed the 5' RACE reads into MiXCR, producing one record per CDR3 protein. This table holds 550,000 to 600,000 distinct CDR3 sequences, about 20% found once. Sequenced sample: PBMCs or a T cell subset sorted from them (not recorded which). The source is an adult woman who had mild COVID-19 (a few samples of this study predate the infection). Cell type and time point are not known.

This sequence joins TRBV20-1 and TRBJ1-5; 7 nucleotides align to TRBD1. There are 16 residues in the CDR3. Trimming at V came to 0 bases and at J to 2 bases, leaving 7 bases not matched to a gene. CDR1 and CDR2 from the germline V gene are DFQATT and SNEGSKA (reference sequence). Here the CDR3 reads CSARDSTGSGNQPQHF. The CDR3 bases are TGCAGTGCTAGAGACTCGACAGGGTCTGGCAATCAGCCCCAGCATTTT.

The V call is TRBV15, the J call TRBJ2-1; 8 bases map to TRBD1. Germline lookup yields CDR1 LNHNV and CDR2 YYDKDF (reference sequence). V lost 5 bases to trimming and J lost 9 bases; unmatched junction nucleotides: 6. The length of the CDR3 is 13 residues. The CDR3 loop is CATSADRDGEQFF. The CDR3 DNA follows: TGTGCCACCAGCGCGGACAGGGACGGTGAGCAGTTCTTC.

This chain links TRBV9 with TRBJ2-2; TRBD1 agrees at 7 bases. The germline CDR1 and CDR2 sequences are SGDLS and YYNGEE. The CDR3 totals 15 residues. Trimming at V came to 0 bases and at J to 7 bases, leaving 6 bases not matched to a gene. CDR3 DNA: TGTGCCAGCAGCGTAGAACAGGGGCATGGCGGGGAGCTGTTTTTT. Protein product: CASSVEQGHGGELFF.

This clonotype was recorded many times. Germline and junction disagree at one end, which may indicate a read error. The genes are TRBV7-9 and TRBJ2-7; maybe TRBD2 (5 bases). Germline V gives CDR1 SEHNR, CDR2 FQNEAQ (reference sequence). This CDR3 spans 14 amino acids. The CDR3 nucleotides read TGTGCCAGCAGTTTAGTTGGGAGAACCTACGAGCAGTACTTC. Its translation is CASSLVGRTYEQYF.

This clonotype was observed at least ten times. The chain combines TRBV12-3 or TRBV12-4 with TRBJ1-2, with 7 bases aligning to TRBD1. CDR3 length: 14 residues. J gave up 8 bases and V 5 bases, and 11 bases lay outside the gene matches. The CDR3 loop is CASSVSGTVQGYTF. DNA for the CDR3: TGTGCCAGCAGTGTCTCGGGGACAGTGCAAGGCTACACCTTC.

The rearrangement uses TRBV11-2 and TRBJ2-5; D unclear. Trimming removed 8 bases at V and 4 bases at J, with 20 bases between. The germline V gene has CDR1 SGHAT and CDR2 FQNNGV. The CDR3 has 15 residues. The CDR3 sequence: CASVSSVGWGETQYF. The CDR3 nucleotides are TGTGCCAGCGTCAGTTCAGTTGGGTGGGGAGAGACCCAGTACTTC.

The chain uses TRBV24-1 and TRBJ2-5; 11 bases align to TRBD1. CDR3 length: 15 amino acids. After removal of 5 bases from V and 5 bases from J, the junction contained 6 bases not matched to a gene. Per the germline V gene, CDR1 is KGHDR and CDR2 is SFDVKD. The CDR3 DNA reads TGTGCCACCAGTGTGGACAGGGGGCTGAGGGAGACCCAGTACTTC. It is translated as CATSVDRGLRETQYF.

This clonotype was seen a few times. The V gene is TRBV12-3 or TRBV12-4, the J gene TRBJ1-1; 8 bases fit TRBD1. The CDR3 has 14 residues. Trimming cost V 1 base and J 6 bases; bases outside gene matches: 4. The CDR3 DNA sequence: TGTGCCAGCAGTTTAGGGACAGGGATCCCTGAAGCTTTCTTT. The encoded protein is CASSLGTGIPEAFF.

This clonotype was counted only a few times. The gene calls are TRBV12-3 or TRBV12-4 and TRBJ1-1; D call uncertain. CDR3 length: 14 residues. The ends were cut back, 7 bases at V and 8 bases at J, with 20 bases in the middle. CDR3 sequence: CASKRGSSPYEAFF. CDR3 nucleotide sequence: TGTGCCAGCAAACGTGGGAGTAGTCCCTACGAAGCTTTCTTT.

Only a few counts were recorded for this clonotype. The J gene is TRBJ1-1, the V gene TRBV4-1; D is ambiguous. This CDR3 has 16 residues. Germline values: CDR1 MGHRA, CDR2 YSYEKL. Trimming removed 3 bases from V and 5 bases from J, with 19 bases in between. CDR3 nucleotides: TGCGCCAGCAGCCAGATTCCGCTTGGAGGCGGAACTGAAGCTTTCTTT. It yields the protein CASSQIPLGGGTEAFF.

The CDR3: CASSSGLARGNEQFF. The CDR3 DNA is TGTGCCAGCAGCTCGGGACTAGCGAGGGGCAATGAGCAGTTCTTC. This sequence joins TRBV7-2 and TRBJ2-1; TRBD2 matches 10 bases. Per the germline V gene, CDR1 is SGHTA and CDR2 is FQGNSA. J gave up 6 bases and V 4 bases, and 6 bases lay outside the gene matches. The CDR3 sequence is 15 residues long.

The chain carries TRBV5-1 and TRBJ2-7; TRBD1 agrees at 9 bases. Germline trimming cut 1 base from V and 7 bases from J; bases unmatched to any gene: 6. CDR1 is SGHRS, CDR2 YFSETQ, per germline. There are 14 residues in the CDR3. CDR3 protein: CASSLSQGAGEQYF. The CDR3 region has the DNA TGCGCCAGCAGCTTGTCACAGGGGGCTGGAGAGCAGTACTTC.

This clonotype was seen a few times. V gene TRBV5-4 combines with J gene TRBJ1-6; TRBD1 aligns across 7 bases. V was clipped by 4 bases and J by 9 bases; unmatched bases: 7. Germline V gene data show CDR1 as SGHNT and CDR2 as YYREEE (reference sequence). The CDR3 consists of 14 residues. CDR3 residues: CASSLDRAGSPLHF. The CDR3 DNA sequence: TGTGCCAGCAGCCTTGACAGGGCCGGTTCACCCCTCCACTTT.

This clonotype occurred a few times. CDR3 sequence reads: CSVEGTGVDYGYTF. Here the CDR3 DNA reads TGCAGCGTTGAAGGGACAGGGGTCGACTATGGCTACACCTTC. The chain couples TRBV29-1 to TRBJ1-2; 9 positions match TRBD1. J lost 3 bases, V lost 1 base, and 3 bases had no gene match. The CDR3 spans 14 residues. CDR1 is SQVTM, CDR2 ANQGSEA, per germline.

This clonotype was counted a few times. This chain uses TRBV5-4 with TRBJ2-2, with 10 positions matching TRBD1. Germline V gene lookup returns CDR1 SGHNT and CDR2 YYREEE (reference sequence). V shed 0 bases, J shed 6 bases, and the junction held 5 bases outside the gene matches. The CDR3 has 16 amino acids. The CDR3 nucleotides are TGTGCCAGCAGCTTGGTCCGGGACAGGGGATCCGGGGAGCTGTTTTTT. Translation gives CASSLVRDRGSGELFF.

This clonotype was counted at least ten times. The rearrangement uses TRBV7-9 and TRBJ2-2; D tentatively fits TRBD1 or TRBD2 (5 bases each). The CDR3 has 18 residues. CDR1 SEHNR and CDR2 FQNEAQ come from the germline V gene (reference sequence). V lost 5 bases, J lost 4 bases, and 23 bases lay in between. CDR3 nucleotides: TGTGCCAGCAGCCGGAACTTCCGGGACGGAGGAAGCACCGGGGAGCTGTTTTTT. Residues: CASSRNFRDGGSTGELFF.